The 22 T cell receptor beta chains below all came from one sample that was sequenced in a study of molecular identifiers for immune sequencing clone quantification. TCRdb analysed the PCR reads with MiXCR anew, one entry per CDR3 protein. Here the sample spans about 300,000 distinct CDR3 sequences, about 20% being singletons. Sequenced sample: naive CD8+ T cells from blood, with Jurkat cell RNA spiked in. This sample's subset: FACS-sorted CD8+CD4-CCR7+CD45RA+ naive T cells. These receptors originate from a human donor in good health. Some libraries in this study had Jurkat cell RNA spiked in.

This clonotype showed up many times. V usage is TRBV12-3 or TRBV12-4 and J usage is TRBJ2-3, with 7 bases lining up with TRBD2. V gave up 6 bases and J gave up 3 bases; unmatched junction bases: 9. The CDR3 runs 15 residues. Here the CDR3 DNA reads TGTGCCAGCAGCACCCCAGCGGGGTATACAGATACGCAGTATTTT. The encoded protein is CASSTPAGYTDTQYF.

As regards this clonotype: A read error may explain this, as a much larger clone is one base away. The chain carries TRBV6-5 and TRBJ2-7; tentative D call: TRBD1 (6 bases). The CDR3 covers 13 residues. Germline loops: CDR1 MNHEY, CDR2 SVGAGI. CDR3 in DNA: TGTGCCAGCAGCCCGGGACAAGACTACGAGCTGTACTTC. This encodes CASSPGQDYELYF.

This clonotype showed up many times. The V and J genes are TRBV12-5 and TRBJ2-5, with D possibly TRBD2 on 6 matching bases. Trimming stripped 2 bases from V and 1 base from J, with 14 bases between. The CDR3 loop spans 16 amino acids. From germline, CDR1 is LGHNT and CDR2 FRNRAP. In DNA, the CDR3 is TGTGCTAGTGGTTTGTGGTCTGCGGGGACCCAAGAGACCCAGTACTTC. Amino acids: CASGLWSAGTQETQYF. Complete variable domain (other parts from reference TRBV12-5 and TRBJ2-5): DARVTQTPRHKVTEMGQEVTMRCQPILGHNTVFWYRQTMMQGLELLAYFRNRAPLDDSGMPKDRFSAEMPDATLATLKIQPSEPRDSAVYFCASGLWSAGTQETQYFGPGTRLLVL.

V is TRBV6-2 or TRBV6-3 and J is TRBJ1-1; D is uncertain. This CDR3 has 14 residues. Trimming removed 1 base from V and 6 bases from J, with 12 bases in between. Germline lookup yields CDR1 MNHEY and CDR2 SVGEGT. CDR3 sequence: CASSYYLSGPEAFF. For the CDR3, the DNA is TGTGCCAGCAGTTACTACCTAAGCGGCCCTGAAGCTTTCTTT.

The chain's CDR3 is CASSQGRDNEQFF. As DNA, the CDR3 is TGCGCCAGCAGCCAGGGGAGAGACAATGAGCAGTTCTTC. The chain links TRBV4-3 to TRBJ2-1; D is possibly TRBD2 (5 bases). CDR1 is LGHNA, CDR2 YSLEER, per germline. The CDR3 sequence is 13 residues long. V lost 3 bases and J lost 5, with 8 bases in between.

This clonotype appeared many times. This sequence joins TRBV15 and TRBJ2-1; TRBD1 aligns across 8 bases. The ends lost 4 bases at V and 6 bases at J; junction bases unmatched: 8. CDR1 is LNHNV and CDR2 is YYDKDF in the germline V gene (reference sequence). The CDR3 sequence is 15 residues long. CDR3 coding DNA: TGTGCCACCAGCATTTGGCGACAGGGGTCCAATGAGCAGTTCTTC. This encodes CATSIWRQGSNEQFF.

This clonotype was found many times. J is TRBJ1-1 and V is TRBV20-1; no firm D call. This CDR3 is 14 amino acids long. Trimming pared 5 bases from V and 1 base from J, leaving 14 bases between. CDR1 is DFQATT and CDR2 is SNEGSKA in the germline V gene (reference sequence). The CDR3 region is CSAALLWGNTEAFF. CDR3 DNA: TGCAGTGCTGCCTTACTTTGGGGGAACACTGAAGCTTTCTTT.

On this clonotype: A much larger clone sits a single nucleotide away, making a read error possible. V gene TRBV20-1 combines with J gene TRBJ2-5; TRBD2 matches at 13 bases. This CDR3 comprises 16 residues. V trimming: 1 base; J trimming: 4 bases; junction bases outside the gene matches: 6. Looked up from germline, CDR1 is DFQATT and CDR2 is SNEGSKA (reference sequence). The CDR3 loop reads CSARGWTSGGPETQYF. In DNA form, the CDR3 reads TGCAGTGCTAGAGGATGGACTAGCGGGGGACCAGAGACCCAGTACTTC.

Worth noting for this clonotype: This may arise from a read error, as a much more abundant clone is one base away. The gene calls are TRBV29-1 and TRBJ2-2; D possibly corresponds to TRBD2 (6 bases). The CDR3 is 11 residues long. CDR1 is SQVTM, CDR2 ANQGSEA, per germline. The CDR3 region has the DNA TGCAGCGGTGAAGGCACCGGGGGGCTGTTTTTT. Protein: CSGEGTGGLFF.

The chain joins TRBV7-6 to TRBJ1-2, with TRBD1 matching 10 bases. V shed 5 bases and J 4 bases; nucleotides not matched to a gene: 10. The CDR3 loop spans 16 amino acids. Germline-derived CDR1 and CDR2 are SGHVS and FNYEAQ. CDR3 bases: TGTGCCAGCAGCCCTGGGACAGGGGAGAAGGCCTATGGCTACACCTTC. It codes for CASSPGTGEKAYGYTF.

A remark on this clonotype: A read error may be the cause here, since a much bigger clone is one base away. The rearrangement uses TRBV5-1 and TRBJ2-1; D possibly uses TRBD1 or TRBD2 (5 bases each). The CDR3 runs 15 residues. Looked up from germline, CDR1 is SGHRS and CDR2 is YFSETQ. The CDR3 loop reads CASSPGANSYNEQLF. As DNA, the CDR3 is TGCGCCAGCAGCCCCGGGGCCAACTCCTACAATGAGCAGCTCTTC. The variable domain in full, with the rest retrieved from reference TRBV5-1 and TRBJ2-1, is KAGVTQTPRYLIKTRGQQVTLSCSPISGHRSVSWYQQTPGQGLQFLFEYFSETQRNKGNFPGRFSGRQFSNSRSEMNVSTLELGDSALYLCASSPGANSYNEQLFGPGTRLTVL.

This clonotype came up many times. The chain employs TRBV6-1 and TRBJ1-1; D call uncertain. V was pared by 2 bases and J by 1 base, with 14 bases between. The CDR3 runs to 16 residues. Germline CDR1 reads MNHNS; CDR2 reads SASEGT. CDR3 loop: CASSEYINGGNTEAFF. The CDR3 DNA reads as TGTGCCAGCAGTGAATACATTAACGGAGGGAACACTGAAGCTTTCTTT.

In its sample, this clonotype was seen a few times. The chain couples TRBV21-1 to TRBJ2-7. TRBV21-1 is flagged as a pseudogene. This CDR3 contains 16 residues. The CDR3 reads CASSKAVDGEDGEQYF. The CDR3 DNA is TGTGCCAGCAGCAAAGCGGTTGACGGTGAGGATGGCGAGCAGTACTTC.

At least ten counts were recorded for this clonotype. The chain joins TRBV10-2 to TRBJ2-7; 8 bases are shared with TRBD1. After removal of 5 bases from V and 6 bases from J, the junction contained 3 bases not matched to a gene. The CDR3 length is 12 residues. Looked up from germline, CDR1 is WSHSY and CDR2 is SAAADI. CDR3 sequence: CASSRTGPEQYF. The CDR3 DNA is TGCGCCAGCAGTAGGACAGGGCCCGAGCAGTACTTC.

This clonotype was recorded many times. The rearrangement joins TRBV7-9 to TRBJ2-5; 9 nucleotides align to TRBD1. CDR3 length: 15 residues. Trimming took 4 bases from V and 2 from J; bases not matched to a gene: 5. Germline V CDR1 and CDR2: SEHNR, FQNEAQ (reference sequence). The DNA of the CDR3 is TGTGCCAGCAGCTCCAGGACAGGGGATCAAGAGACCCAGTACTTC. It encodes CASSSRTGDQETQYF.

A remark on this clonotype: This could be a read error, since a much larger clone is one nucleotide away. This chain uses TRBV9 with TRBJ2-1; D is possibly TRBD2 (6 bases). CDR1 is SGDLS and CDR2 is YYNGEE in the germline V gene. This CDR3 is 13 amino acids long. V was pared by 6 bases and J by 10 bases, with 17 bases between. This CDR3 reads CASTLRLVGEQFF. The CDR3 nucleotides are TGTGCCAGCACCTTACGACTAGTGGGAGAGCAGTTCTTC.

CDR3 protein: CASSASGTGYFHYEQYF. The CDR3 DNA is TGTGCCAGCAGCGCCTCCGGGACAGGGTACTTTCACTACGAGCAGTACTTC. V and J are TRBV7-9 and TRBJ2-7; 9 bases are shared with TRBD1. Germline V gene lookup returns CDR1 SEHNR and CDR2 FQNEAQ (reference sequence). V dropped 5 bases and J dropped 3; count of bases not matched to a gene: 14. The CDR3 contains 17 residues.

This clonotype was observed a few times. Since no conserved phenylalanine or tryptophan closes the CDR3, a read error is the likely cause. V usage is TRBV4-2 and J usage is TRBJ1-1, with 12 bases matching TRBD1. The ends lost 1 base at V and 9 bases at J; junction bases unmatched: 6. The germline gives CDR1 LGHNA, CDR2 YNFKEQ. The CDR3 loop spans 15 amino acids. The CDR3 protein is CASSQGDRGQTKAFS. The CDR3 coding sequence is TGTGCCAGCAGCCAAGGGGACAGGGGGCAGACTAAAGCTTTCTCT.

This clonotype was picked up many times. The J gene is TRBJ2-2, the V gene TRBV6-5; 10 nucleotides agree with TRBD2. Trimming took 5 bases from V and 3 from J; bases not matched to a gene: 6. The CDR3 is 16 amino acids. CDR1 and CDR2 from the germline V gene are MNHEY and SVGAGI. The CDR3 bases are TGTGCCAGCAGTACAGGACTAGCGGTCTACACCGGGGAGCTGTTTTTT. This sequence encodes CASSTGLAVYTGELFF.

This clonotype was detected many times. The chain is built from TRBV9 and TRBJ2-3; perhaps TRBD2 as D (5 bases). CDR3 size: 16 residues. Trimming removed 4 bases at V and 4 bases at J, with 19 bases between. Germline CDR1 SGDLS, CDR2 YYNGEE. In DNA, the CDR3 is TGTGCCAGCAGCCAGCCGGGAACAACGGTGGCAGATACGCAGTATTTT. Translation: CASSQPGTTVADTQYF. The whole variable domain, remainder taken from reference TRBV9 and TRBJ2-3, is DSGVTQTPKHLITATGQRVTLRCSPRSGDLSVYWYQQSLDQGLQFLIQYYNGEERAKGNILERFSAQQFPDLHSELNLSSLELGDSALYFCASSQPGTTVADTQYFGPGTRLTVL.

This clonotype was seen a few times. The chain couples TRBV7-3 to TRBJ2-1; 7 nucleotides agree with TRBD2. The germline gives CDR1 SGHTA, CDR2 FQGTGA. V shed 1 base, J shed 2 bases, and the junction held 5 bases outside the gene matches. This CDR3 is 16 amino acids long. Written as DNA, the CDR3 is TGTGCCAGCAGCTTAAGTGCCAGCGGGACCTACAATGAGCAGTTCTTC. This codes for CASSLSASGTYNEQFF.

The chain couples TRBV28 to TRBJ1-5, with TRBD1 as a possible D gene (5 bases). The germline V gene has CDR1 MDHEN and CDR2 SYDVKM. CDR3 length: 14 amino acids. Trimming took off 1 base at V and 1 base at J, with 5 bases between the two ends. CDR3 sequence (DNA): TGTGCCAGCAGTTTATACAGGAGCAATCAGCCCCAGCATTTT. The encoded protein is CASSLYRSNQPQHF. Supplemented by reference TRBV28 and TRBJ1-5, the full variable domain reads DVKVTQSSRYLVKRTGEKVFLECVQDMDHENMFWYRQDPGLGLRLIYFSYDVKMKEKGDIPEGYSVSREKKERFSLILESASTNQTSMYLCASSLYRSNQPQHFGDGTRLSIL.